A selection of T cell receptor beta chains follows, all from one sample in a study of blood T cell repertoires in COVID-19. Profiling relied on immunoSEQ multiplex PCR, and the TCRdb table lists in-frame clones only, not all of them. The sample gives hundreds of thousands of clones, 70% to 90% of which show up once; approximately 14% is in the top ten. Sequenced input: peripheral blood. These receptors were obtained from a woman between 65 and 79 years old with COVID-19, enrolled during active disease. Each CDR3 is given with its conserved first and last residue. A D gene is named only where the DNA matches it firmly. A row's size may be missing; if present it is once, few, many or a size class.

clone size	D gene	V gene	CDR3 length	J gene	CDR3 protein	CDR3 DNA
few	TRBD1	TRBV19	16	TRBJ1-2	CASSAPGGTGGGGYTF	TGTGCCAGTAGTGCTCCCGGAGGGACAGGAGGCGGTGGCTACACCTTC
.	TRBD1	TRBV11-3	15	TRBJ2-5	CASSLGQGVQETQYF	TGTGCCAGCAGCTTGGGACAGGGGGTCCAAGAGACCCAGTACTTC
.	TRBD1	TRBV5-1	16	TRBJ1-1	CASSRDRGISSTEAFF	TGCGCCAGCAGCCGAGACAGGGGGATATCTTCGACTGAAGCTTTCTTT
.	.	TRBV10-1	12	TRBJ2-5	CASSDSQETQYF	TGCGCCAGCAGTGACAGCCAAGAGACCCAGTACTTC
.	.	TRBV6-6	15	TRBJ1-5	CASSYSAGVHQPQHF	TGTGCCAGCAGTTACTCTGCAGGGGTTCATCAGCCCCAGCATTTT
.	.	TRBV5-1	13	TRBJ2-3	CASSLGGRDTQYF	TGCGCCAGCAGCCTCGGAGGGAGGGATACGCAGTATTTT
.	TRBD1	TRBV11-2	14	TRBJ2-7	CASSLRDRAYEQYF	TGTGCCAGCAGCTTGCGGGACAGGGCTTACGAGCAGTACTTC
.	TRBD2	TRBV15	20	TRBJ2-3	CATSRGGVTAGTSGTDTQYF	TGTGCCACCAGCAGAGGGGGAGTGACAGCCGGGACTAGCGGCACAGATACGCAGTATTTT
once	.	TRBV4-2	12	TRBJ2-7	CASSAGLYEQYF	TGTGCCAGCAGCGCGGGACTTTACGAGCAGTACTTC
few	.	TRBV4-1	16	TRBJ1-2	CASSQAFVEVLDGYTF	TGCGCCAGCAGCCAAGCTTTTGTGGAGGTCCTAGACGGCTACACCTTC
once	.	TRBV30	14	TRBJ2-2	CAWSGEGDTGELFF	TGTGCCTGGAGTGGGGAGGGGGACACCGGGGAGCTGTTTTTT
.	TRBD1	TRBV11-1	12	TRBJ1-2	CASSSTGYGYTF	TGTGCCAGCAGCTCGACAGGGTACGGCTACACCTTC
.	.	TRBV7-9	13	TRBJ2-1	CASSWREANEQFF	TGTGCCAGCAGCTGGAGGGAGGCCAATGAGCAGTTCTTC
.	.	TRBV9	17	TRBJ2-1	CASSVVGGGHLYNEQFF	TGTGCCAGCAGCGTAGTAGGCGGGGGCCACCTATACAATGAGCAGTTCTTC
.	.	TRBV2	14	TRBJ1-1	CASSAPGRDTEAFF	TGTGCCAGCAGTGCGCCGGGAAGGGACACTGAAGCTTTCTTT
.	TRBD2	TRBV12-5	19	TRBJ2-1	CASALVGTSGRPLGNEQFF	TGTGCTAGTGCCTTGGTGGGGACTAGCGGGCGCCCTTTGGGCAATGAGCAGTTCTTC
.	TRBD1	TRBV2	14	TRBJ1-4	CASNYRGTNEKLFF	TGTGCCAGCAATTACAGGGGAACTAATGAAAAACTGTTTTTT
few	.	TRBV4-2	16	TRBJ1-3	CASSQDWAVSGNTIYF	TGTGCCAGCAGCCAAGATTGGGCAGTCTCTGGAAACACCATATATTTT
.	TRBD1	TRBV4-3	16	TRBJ1-4	CASSLQPGGEDEKLFF	TGCGCCAGCAGCCTCCAACCAGGGGGCGAAGACGAAAAACTGTTTTTT
.	.	TRBV2	13	TRBJ1-1	CASSDREDTEAFF	TGTGCCAGCAGTGACAGGGAGGACACTGAAGCTTTCTTT
.	TRBD1	TRBV13	14	TRBJ2-1	CASKTRDRADEQFF	TGTGCCAGTAAGACCCGGGACAGGGCCGATGAGCAGTTCTTC
.	.	TRBV14	13	TRBJ2-7	CASSSRGFYEQYF	TGTGCCAGCAGCTCAAGGGGCTTCTACGAGCAGTACTTC
.	.	TRBV6-5	14	TRBJ1-6	CASSYSIPGSPLHF	TGTGCCAGCAGTTACTCGATCCCAGGATCACCCCTCCACTTT
.	TRBD2	TRBV27	16	TRBJ2-3	CASSLSFGGGTDTQYF	TGTGCCAGCAGTTTATCATTTGGGGGGGGCACAGATACGCAGTATTTT
.	TRBD1	TRBV2	15	TRBJ1-2	CASSENKGAGYGYTF	TGTGCCAGCAGTGAAAACAAGGGGGCCGGCTATGGCTACACCTTC
.	TRBD1	TRBV6-5	14	TRBJ1-1	CASTLNRDSTEAFF	TGTGCCAGCACCCTCAATCGGGACAGCACTGAAGCTTTCTTT
once	TRBD1	TRBV24-1	15	TRBJ2-1	CATSDLRTGFTEQFF	TGTGCCACCAGTGATTTAAGGACAGGGTTCACTGAGCAGTTCTTC
many	.	TRBV9	16	TRBJ2-2	CASSVEGLPSGGELFF	TGTGCCAGCAGCGTAGAGGGGCTCCCGTCGGGCGGGGAGCTGTTTTTT
.	TRBD2	TRBV6-5	15	TRBJ2-3	CASRLSGGTTDTQYF	TGTGCCAGCAGACTTAGCGGGGGAACCACAGATACGCAGTATTTT
.	.	TRBV4-1	16	TRBJ2-1	CASSQGDTLGGHEQFF	TGCGCCAGCAGCCAAGGGGACACGCTGGGTGGGCATGAGCAGTTCTTC
.	.	TRBV7-9	14	TRBJ2-5	CASSSGQYQETQYF	TGTGCCAGCAGTTCAGGACAGTACCAAGAGACCCAGTACTTC
.	.	TRBV24-1	14	TRBJ2-3	CATSDRTATDTQYF	TGTGCCACCAGTGATCGGACAGCCACAGATACGCAGTATTTT
.	.	TRBV7-3	18	TRBJ2-2	CASSFPRGRGRLTGELFF	TGTGCCAGCAGCTTTCCCAGGGGCAGGGGCAGACTCACCGGGGAGCTGTTTTTT
once	TRBD1	TRBV7-8	17	TRBJ2-7	CASSLASPRTGPYEQYF	TGTGCCAGCAGCTTAGCTAGTCCGAGGACAGGCCCCTACGAGCAGTACTTC
.	.	TRBV12-3/TRBV12-4	12	TRBJ1-6	CASSSSNSPLHF	TGTGCCAGCAGTTCCTCTAATTCACCCCTCCACTTT
few	.	TRBV5-6	13	TRBJ1-1	CASSLSVNTEAFF	TGTGCCAGCAGCTTGTCGGTGAACACTGAAGCTTTCTTT
.	TRBD1	TRBV5-8	15	TRBJ2-5	CASSSGTGGEETQYF	TGTGCCAGCAGCTCGGGGACAGGGGGCGAAGAGACCCAGTACTTC
.	.	TRBV2	10	TRBJ1-1	CASGGPRAFF	TGTGCCAGCGGCGGGCCGCGAGCTTTCTTT
.	TRBD1	TRBV7-9	16	TRBJ1-1	CASSSRTGWSDTEAFF	TGTGCCAGCAGCTCTCGGACAGGGTGGTCGGACACTGAAGCTTTCTTT
.	TRBD2	TRBV5-5	15	TRBJ2-5	CASSLVGLAQETQYF	TGTGCCAGCAGCTTGGTCGGACTAGCCCAAGAGACCCAGTACTTC
.	.	TRBV19	16	TRBJ1-1	CASSIGGELMNTEAFF	TGTGCCAGTAGTATAGGCGGCGAATTAATGAACACTGAAGCTTTCTTT
.	.	TRBV7-9	15	TRBJ1-5	CASSQGQTQGQPQHF	TGTGCCAGCAGCCAAGGACAGACCCAGGGTCAGCCCCAGCATTTT
.	.	TRBV6-5	11	TRBJ2-7	CATTGQYEQYF	TGTGCCACCACAGGACAGTACGAGCAGTACTTC
.	.	TRBV12-5	15	TRBJ1-4	CASGPPGSTNEKLFF	TGTGCTAGTGGCCCCCCGGGGTCAACTAATGAAAAACTGTTTTTT
.	.	TRBV7-2	16	TRBJ2-7	CASSLVAGQGGYEQYF	TGTGCCAGCAGCTTAGTGGCAGGGCAGGGGGGCTACGAGCAGTACTTC
.	.	TRBV18	11	TRBJ1-2	CASSPGGGYTF	TGTGCCAGCTCACCAGGGGGCGGCTACACCTTC
.	.	TRBV27	13	TRBJ2-1	CASSSPGGNEQFF	TGTGCCAGCAGCTCCCCCGGGGGCAATGAGCAGTTCTTC
.	.	TRBV28	13	TRBJ1-1	CASRGRPNTEAFF	TGTGCCAGCAGAGGGAGACCGAACACTGAAGCTTTCTTT
once	.	TRBV7-2	13	TRBJ1-2	CASSKNRVEGYTF	TGTGCCAGCAGCAAGAACAGGGTGGAGGGCTACACCTTC
.	TRBD1	TRBV4-1	17	TRBJ1-6	CASSQEGQGGWNSPLHF	TGCGCCAGCAGCCAAGAAGGCCAGGGGGGTTGGAATTCACCCCTCCACTTT
.	TRBD2	TRBV28	17	TRBJ2-2	CASSDPSLGGTTGELFF	TGTGCCAGCAGTGACCCATCTCTGGGGGGGACCACCGGGGAGCTGTTTTTT
.	.	TRBV4-1	14	TRBJ1-2	CASSQEWGTYGYTF	TGCGCCAGCAGCCAAGAGTGGGGGACATACGGCTACACCTTC